This T cell receptor (beta chain) was sequenced for a study of blood T cell repertoires in COVID-19 (dated by TCRdb to 2020 to 2021). Background for the entire study: Collaborator samples came from the United States, Italy and Spain and covered acute and convalescent phases of COVID-19. The material from the prospective study consisted of cDNA or gDNA derived from T cells, B-cell-depleted T cells, or PBMCs. The dataset comprised deeply sampled blood TCRbeta repertoires from subjects exposed to, actively infected with, or recovered from COVID-19. A freely available public database, intended as a resource for researchers studying the immune response to SARS-CoV-2, is where the repertoires were released. The samples were drawn from the first 160 participants of the ongoing ImmuneRACE study and from 950 to 1,500 subjects provided by 6 global collaborators. The sample metadata nearly always contained a de-identified subject ID, COVID-19 status, age in years and sex. Where available, HLA class I and class II types were obtained from metadata supplied by the sample provider rather than from assay-based typing.

Whole blood was collected in K2EDTA tubes by collaborating institutions according to the institutions' own protocols. For TCRbeta analysis, collaborators shipped samples as frozen whole blood, isolated PBMCs, or DNA extracted from either of those sample types. Regarding this clone: Its target antigen remains unknown. Base qualities are not recorded, but no much larger clone differs from it by a single base.

V was cut back by 3 bases and J by 3 bases, leaving a gap of 12 bases between them. Via the germline V gene (reference sequence), CDR1 is LGHDT and CDR2 YNNKEL. From the cysteine up to the phenylalanine, the CDR3 has a length of 15 residues. Of all the DNA, just the CDR3 is kept, 45 bases in frame from base 1. TCRbeta CDR3 regions were amplified from genomic DNA using the immunoSEQ Assay, a bias-controlled multiplex PCR. Regarding the original processing steps: Nucleated cell counts per sample were estimated from amplification of reference gene primers within the assay. Sequence reads were collapsed and filtered to measure the absolute abundance of every unique TCRbeta CDR3 rearrangement. For each sample, productive Simpson clonality was calculated as the square root of Simpson's diversity index over productive rearrangements. TCRdb obtained this table from immuneACCESS and retained in-frame rearrangements with V and J assigned. These tables miss some clones; where compared with another copy, unresolved V genes account for less than half of the shortfall, and the remainder is unexplained. V and J calls and clone size come straight from that table; D and trimming were deduced from the DNA. In all, the sample holds fewer than 200,000 clones, and roughly 70% of those were seen once. The ten largest clones take up about 3% of the sample.

What the study reported, not specific to this receptor: The amount of clinical and demographic metadata varied by source and participant and was provided uncurated.

This receptor was taken from a woman older than 75 with acute or convalescent COVID-19. The sample comprised peripheral blood. The chain was built from TRBV3-1 (or the pseudogene TRBV3-2) and TRBJ2-1, and TRBD2 may be the D gene, going by 6 matching bases. CDR3 sequence: CASSHSGAHYNEQFF. The nucleotide sequence reads TGTGCCAGCAGCCATAGCGGAGCGCACTACAATGAGCAGTTCTTC.